This TCR beta chain was retrieved from a study of OX40 agonist ivuxolimab in advanced cancers. Across the study: The dose-escalation cohort was around 83% male, with a mean age of around 60 years, ranging roughly 20 to 90. Study-level points and caveats: CD4+ and CD8+ blood T cells expanded clonally by week 6 at 0.1 to 3.0 mg/kg. There were, on average, more expanded clones in CD8+ T cells than in CD4+.

This CDR3 region has 15 residues. The table came from immunoSEQ multiplex PCR; TCRdb's copy has only in-frame clones and leaves some out. Of about 100,000 clones listed, approximately 90% are singletons. On this clone: Its antigen is as yet unknown.

The V gene is TRBV21-1, the J gene TRBJ2-2; TRBD2, as called in the table, went unchecked against the DNA. TRBV21-1 corresponds to a pseudogene. The receptor was isolated from an adult with an advanced solid tumor such as melanoma, head and neck, liver or kidney cancer. The sequencing here drew on CD4+ or CD8+ T cells sorted from blood, taken in a trial of the OX40 agonist ivuxolimab. The DNA for the CDR3 is TGTGCCAGCAGCAAATCGCCTAGCGTGGCCGGGGAGCTGTTTTTT. This sequence encodes CASSKSPSVAGELFF.